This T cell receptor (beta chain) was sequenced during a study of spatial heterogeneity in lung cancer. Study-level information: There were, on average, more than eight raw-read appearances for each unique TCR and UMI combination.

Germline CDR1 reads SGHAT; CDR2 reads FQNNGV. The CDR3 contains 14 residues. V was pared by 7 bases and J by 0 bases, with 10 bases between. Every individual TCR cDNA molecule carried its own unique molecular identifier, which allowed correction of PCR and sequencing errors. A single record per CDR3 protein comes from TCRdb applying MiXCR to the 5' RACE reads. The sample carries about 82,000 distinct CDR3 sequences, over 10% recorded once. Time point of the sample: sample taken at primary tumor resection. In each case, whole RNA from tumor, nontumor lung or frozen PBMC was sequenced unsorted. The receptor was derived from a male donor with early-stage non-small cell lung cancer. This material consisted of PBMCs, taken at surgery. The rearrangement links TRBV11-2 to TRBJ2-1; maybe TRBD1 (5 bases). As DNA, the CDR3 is TGTGCCAGCATGCTGGACAACTCCTACAATGAGCAGTTCTTC. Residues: CASMLDNSYNEQFF.